Presented here are 25 T cell receptor beta chains from one specimen sequenced in a study of blood T cells in healthy people across ages. PCR was performed a second time for about 6 to 12 cycles using a sample-barcoded 5' primer and a J-beta primer mix. TCRdb re-derived calls from the 5' RACE reads in MiXCR, one entry per CDR3 protein. The table shows about 900,000 distinct CDR3 sequences, with under 80% occurring only once. Sequencing was carried out using blood. The receptors derive from a man aged 25 to 40 in good health.

A few counts support this clonotype. This chain connects TRBV29-1 to TRBJ2-3; the D gene could be TRBD1 or TRBD2 (5 bases each). Trimming removed 7 bases from V and 3 bases from J, with 11 bases in between. Germline-derived CDR1 and CDR2 are SQVTM and ANQGSEA. This CDR3 comprises 12 residues. The CDR3 nucleotides read TGCAGCGCCCGAGGGGAGACAGATACGCAGTATTTT. It codes for CSARGETDTQYF.

This clonotype was seen a single time. The gene calls are TRBV4-3 and TRBJ2-1; D not resolved. With 4 bases removed from V and 7 bases from J, the gap between germline ends came to 17 bases. The germline CDR1 and CDR2 sequences are LGHNA and YSLEER. The CDR3 is 15 amino acids. This CDR3 is CASSREWADLNEQFF. DNA for the CDR3: TGCGCCAGCAGCCGAGAGTGGGCGGATCTAAATGAGCAGTTCTTC.

In DNA, the CDR3 is TGCGCCAGCAGCCCACTAGCGGGGGACACCTACGAGCAGTACTTC. Encoded protein: CASSPLAGDTYEQYF. The chain combines TRBV4-1 with TRBJ2-7, with 11 bases identical to TRBD2. The CDR3 runs to 15 residues. V dropped 4 bases and J dropped 2; count of bases not matched to a gene: 4. Germline V lookup: CDR1 MGHRA, CDR2 YSYEKL.

The chain uses TRBV20-1 and TRBJ2-1, with 8 bases matching TRBD2. The CDR3 has 16 amino acids. Germline V gene sequence: CDR1 DFQATT, CDR2 SNEGSKA (reference sequence). Unmatched junction bases numbered 13, after V lost 6 bases and J lost 3 bases. The CDR3 protein is CSAPPGNGGVYNEQFF. The CDR3 region has the DNA TGCAGTGCCCCGCCGGGGAACGGGGGGGTCTACAATGAGCAGTTCTTC.

This sequence joins TRBV6-1 and TRBJ2-7; D possibly corresponds to TRBD2 (5 bases). Germline V lookup: CDR1 MNHNS, CDR2 SASEGT. The CDR3 runs 15 residues. Trimming shortened V by 4 bases and J by 2 bases, and 15 bases separated the two germline ends. CDR3 sequence: CASSGSRWTPYEQYF. DNA of the CDR3: TGTGCCAGCAGTGGGAGCCGCTGGACTCCCTACGAGCAGTACTTC.

This chain connects TRBV7-2 to TRBJ1-4; D gene ambiguous. The CDR3 sequence is 13 residues long. Trimming shortened V by 1 base and J by 7 bases, and 7 bases separated the two germline ends. Germline CDR1 SGHTA, CDR2 FQGNSA. The CDR3 coding sequence is TGTGCCAGCAGCTTAGAGGCTGTTGAAAAACTGTTTTTT. Its protein is CASSLEAVEKLFF.

This clonotype was counted only a few times. The chain links TRBV4-3 to TRBJ2-6; no firm D call. This CDR3 spans 17 amino acids. The V end lost 4 bases, the J end lost 0 bases, and 13 bases lay between the germline ends. Germline values: CDR1 LGHNA, CDR2 YSLEER. CDR3 region: CASSPLDGFSGANVLTF. The CDR3 nucleotides read TGCGCCAGCAGCCCTCTCGACGGGTTCTCTGGGGCCAACGTCCTGACTTTC.

The chain has TRBV15 and TRBJ2-4; possible D gene TRBD1, 6 bases. Judging by the DNA end, TRBJ2-7 fits better; the J call may be wrong. The CDR3 runs to 13 residues. Germline V gene lookup returns CDR1 LNHNV and CDR2 YYDKDF (reference sequence). As DNA, the CDR3 is TGTGCCACCAGCACTGACAGGCCCTACGAGCAGTACTTC. It codes for CATSTDRPYEQYF.

This chain connects TRBV4-3 to TRBJ2-3; no clear D. The CDR3 loop spans 16 amino acids. Trimming removed 0 bases at V and 2 bases at J, with 12 bases between. Germline V gene lookup returns CDR1 LGHNA and CDR2 YSLEER. In nucleotides, the CDR3 is TGCGCCAGCAGCCAAGATGTGTCCCAGGACACAGATACGCAGTATTTT. Protein product: CASSQDVSQDTDTQYF.

The gene calls are TRBV20-1 and TRBJ2-1, with TRBD2 as a possible D gene (7 bases). The germline V and J ends were trimmed by 6 bases and 4 bases, with 31 bases remaining between them. CDR1 and CDR2 (germline): DFQATT, SNEGSKA (reference sequence). CDR3 length: 19 amino acids. CDR3 region: CSAPGAAGVPGAKYNEQFF. DNA for the CDR3: TGCAGTGCCCCCGGAGCGGCGGGGGTGCCGGGGGCGAAGTACAATGAGCAGTTCTTC.

In its sample, this clonotype was seen once. A junction end diverges from the germline sequence, so it may reflect a read error. This chain connects TRBV29-1 to TRBJ2-4; 8 bases map to TRBD1. Germline V gene lookup returns CDR1 SQVTM and CDR2 ANQGSEA. The CDR3 is made up of 12 amino acids. The CDR3 DNA reads TGCAGCGTGGAAGGGACAGGTCGAAAGCAGTACTTC. Amino acids: CSVEGTGRKQYF.

The rearrangement joins TRBV7-2 to TRBJ2-5; possibly TRBD2 for D (6 bases). CDR1 is SGHTA, CDR2 FQGNSA, per germline. V gave up 5 bases and J gave up 6 bases, with 16 bases separating them. The CDR3 totals 14 residues. This CDR3 is CASSQLGGLQTQYF. The CDR3 region has the DNA TGTGCCAGCAGCCAACTGGGGGGTTTGCAGACCCAGTACTTC.

The J gene is TRBJ1-1, the V gene TRBV5-1; D might be TRBD1 (5 bases). CDR1 and CDR2 from the germline V gene are SGHRS and YFSETQ. Trimming shortened V by 0 bases and J by 6 bases, and 15 bases separated the two germline ends. The CDR3 runs 15 residues. The CDR3 nucleotides are TGCGCCAGCAGCTTGGCCGCGGGGAGGGGAGCTGAAGCTTTCTTT. Encoded protein: CASSLAAGRGAEAFF. Combining the CDR3 with reference TRBV5-1 and TRBJ1-1 gives the whole variable domain KAGVTQTPRYLIKTRGQQVTLSCSPISGHRSVSWYQQTPGQGLQFLFEYFSETQRNKGNFPGRFSGRQFSNSRSEMNVSTLELGDSALYLCASSLAAGRGAEAFFGQGTRLTVV.

The rearrangement joins TRBV12-3 or TRBV12-4 to TRBJ1-5; the D is unclear. With 0 bases removed from V and 6 bases from J, the gap between germline ends came to 12 bases. CDR3 size: 15 residues. CDR3 DNA sequence: TGTGCCAGCAGTTTAGCCGAAAACGGCGGTCAGCCCCAGCATTTT. Amino acid sequence: CASSLAENGGQPQHF.

This clonotype was seen once. J is TRBJ2-3 and V is TRBV7-2, with 11 bases that match TRBD2. The CDR3 runs to 14 residues. Germline V gene sequence: CDR1 SGHTA, CDR2 FQGNSA. J lost 4 bases, V lost 7 bases, and 4 bases had no gene match. The CDR3 DNA sequence: TGTGCCAGCACGCCTAGCGGGGGGTCAGATACGCAGTATTTT. This codes for CASTPSGGSDTQYF.

V and J are TRBV2 and TRBJ2-7; D remains ambiguous. The CDR3 totals 14 residues. V was clipped by 1 base and J by 0 bases, with 7 bases between them. Germline V gene lookup returns CDR1 SNHLY and CDR2 FYNNEI. In nucleotides, the CDR3 is TGTGCCAGCAGTGAAGGGATTTACTCCTACGAGCAGTACTTC. It is translated as CASSEGIYSYEQYF. Full variable domain (outside the CDR3, taken from reference TRBV2 and TRBJ2-7): EPEVTQTPSHQVTQMGQEVILRCVPISNHLYFYWYRQILGQKVEFLVSFYNNEISEKSEIFDDQFSVERPDGSNFTLKIRSTKLEDSAMYFCASSEGIYSYEQYFGPGTRLTVT.

V and J are TRBV14 and TRBJ1-2; 8 positions match TRBD1. Per germline, CDR1 SGHDN and CDR2 FVKESK. V shed 3 bases, J shed 4 bases, and the junction held 4 bases outside the gene matches. The CDR3 sequence is 14 residues long. In DNA, the CDR3 is TGTGCCAGCAGCCACACCACAGGGGGCTATGGCTACACCTTC. It codes for CASSHTTGGYGYTF.

V and J are TRBV13 and TRBJ2-1; D might be TRBD2 (5 bases). The CDR3 sequence is 15 residues long. V was trimmed by 2 bases and J by 0 bases, leaving 8 bases between them. CDR1 is PRHDT and CDR2 is FYEKMQ in the germline V gene (reference sequence). The CDR3 DNA reads as TGTGCCAGCAGCTTACAGCGGATCTCCTACAATGAGCAGTTCTTC. This translates into CASSLQRISYNEQFF.

V gene TRBV29-1 combines with J gene TRBJ2-7; TRBD1 might be the D (5 bases). Germline CDR1 is SQVTM and CDR2 is ANQGSEA. The ends were cut back, 1 base at V and 4 bases at J, with 20 bases in the middle. The CDR3 totals 16 residues. The CDR3 spells CSVEGAPNKGPYEQYF. CDR3 nucleotide sequence: TGCAGCGTTGAAGGGGCCCCCAATAAGGGGCCATACGAGCAGTACTTC.

The chain employs TRBV30 and TRBJ1-2, with TRBD1 matching 12 bases. V was pared by 2 bases and J by 4 bases, with 5 bases of the junction left unmatched. The CDR3 sequence is 15 residues long. Germline V lookup: CDR1 GTSNPN, CDR2 SVGIG (reference sequence). The CDR3 is CAWSFGTGGGYGYTF. In DNA, the CDR3 is TGTGCCTGGAGTTTCGGGACAGGGGGCGGCTATGGCTACACCTTC.

The chain uses TRBV5-1 and TRBJ2-1; the match to TRBD1 covers 9 bases. V dropped 4 bases and J dropped 3; count of bases not matched to a gene: 8. CDR3 length equals 16 residues. Looked up from germline, CDR1 is SGHRS and CDR2 is YFSETQ. The CDR3 is CASSPGPGQGYNEQFF. In nucleotides, the CDR3 is TGCGCCAGCAGCCCCGGTCCGGGACAGGGCTACAATGAGCAGTTCTTC.

This clonotype was picked up a small number of times. CDR3 nucleotide sequence: TGTGCCAGCAGCCAAGAAGGGGGCCCGGGAAAGACCCAGTACTTC. Its protein product is CASSQEGGPGKTQYF. This chain links TRBV4-2 with TRBJ2-5; 7 positions agree with TRBD1. CDR3 length: 15 amino acids. The junction had 7 bases not matched to a gene; V was cut back by 0 bases and J by 6 bases. Germline V gives CDR1 LGHNA, CDR2 YNFKEQ.

The chain links TRBV5-1 to TRBJ1-1; D is uncertain. Between the trimmed V and J ends, which lost 5 bases and 4 bases, there was a span of 18 bases. Germline V lookup: CDR1 SGHRS, CDR2 YFSETQ. The CDR3 contains 15 residues. This chain's CDR3 is CASSFSLNRSTEAFF. In DNA form, the CDR3 reads TGCGCCAGCAGTTTTTCCCTGAACCGGTCCACTGAAGCTTTCTTT.

This clonotype came up many times. The V gene is TRBV20-1, the J gene TRBJ2-3, with D possibly being TRBD2 (6 bases). The CDR3 is 14 amino acids. Germline-derived CDR1 and CDR2 are DFQATT and SNEGSKA (reference sequence). The V gene lost 5 bases and the J gene lost 5 bases, with 17 bases spanning the gap. This CDR3 is CSAAEMDGRDTQYF. CDR3 DNA: TGCAGTGCTGCCGAAATGGACGGGAGAGATACGCAGTATTTT.

The chain uses TRBV20-1 and TRBJ2-5, with D possibly matching TRBD1 (6 bases). Trimming removed 5 bases at V and 5 bases at J, with 18 bases between. This CDR3 region has 14 residues. CDR1 is DFQATT, CDR2 SNEGSKA, per germline (reference sequence). This CDR3 reads CSASRAGVGETQYF. The CDR3, as DNA: TGCAGTGCTTCAAGAGCAGGGGTAGGGGAGACCCAGTACTTC.